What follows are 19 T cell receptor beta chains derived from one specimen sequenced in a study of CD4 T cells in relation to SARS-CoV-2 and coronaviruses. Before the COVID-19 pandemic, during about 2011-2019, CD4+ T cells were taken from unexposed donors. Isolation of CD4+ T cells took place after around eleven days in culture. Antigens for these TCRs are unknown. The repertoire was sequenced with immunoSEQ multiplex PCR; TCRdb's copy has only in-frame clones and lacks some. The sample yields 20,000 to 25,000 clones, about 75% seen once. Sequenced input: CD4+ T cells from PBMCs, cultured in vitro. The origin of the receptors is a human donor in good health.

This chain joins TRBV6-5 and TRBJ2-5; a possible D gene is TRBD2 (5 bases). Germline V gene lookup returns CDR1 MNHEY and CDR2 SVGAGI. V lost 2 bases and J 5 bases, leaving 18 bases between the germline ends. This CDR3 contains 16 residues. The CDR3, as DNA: TGTGCCAGCAGTTACGGAGCGGTCCCAGGTGGGGAGACCCAGTACTTC. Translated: CASSYGAVPGGETQYF.

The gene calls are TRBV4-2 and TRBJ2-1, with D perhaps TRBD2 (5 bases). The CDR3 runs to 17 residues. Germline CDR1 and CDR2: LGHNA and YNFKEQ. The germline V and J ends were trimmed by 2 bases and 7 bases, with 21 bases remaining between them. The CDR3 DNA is TGTGCCAGCAGCCAATCCCCGTTGACTACTCACAAAAATGAGCAGTTCTTC. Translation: CASSQSPLTTHKNEQFF.

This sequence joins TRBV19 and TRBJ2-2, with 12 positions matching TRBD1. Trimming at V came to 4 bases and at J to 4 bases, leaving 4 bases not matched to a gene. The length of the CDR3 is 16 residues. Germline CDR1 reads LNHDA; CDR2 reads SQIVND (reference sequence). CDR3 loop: CASSRGQGAGTGELFF. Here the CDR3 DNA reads TGTGCCAGTAGTAGGGGACAGGGGGCTGGCACCGGGGAGCTGTTTTTT.

The CDR3 protein is CASSLEVLQPQHF. Written as DNA, the CDR3 is TGTGCCAGCAGCTTAGAAGTACTGCAGCCCCAGCATTTT. V is TRBV11-2 and J is TRBJ1-5; unclear D gene. V shed 0 bases and J shed 7 bases, with 7 bases lying between them. Germline values: CDR1 SGHAT, CDR2 FQNNGV. This CDR3 is 13 amino acids long.

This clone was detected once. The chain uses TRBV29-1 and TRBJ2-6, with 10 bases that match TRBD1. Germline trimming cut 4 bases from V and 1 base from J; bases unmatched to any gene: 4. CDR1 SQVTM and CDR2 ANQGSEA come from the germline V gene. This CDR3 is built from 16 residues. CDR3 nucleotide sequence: TGCAGCGTTGCTCGGACAGGGGGATCTGGGGCCAACGTCCTGACTTTC. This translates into CSVARTGGSGANVLTF.

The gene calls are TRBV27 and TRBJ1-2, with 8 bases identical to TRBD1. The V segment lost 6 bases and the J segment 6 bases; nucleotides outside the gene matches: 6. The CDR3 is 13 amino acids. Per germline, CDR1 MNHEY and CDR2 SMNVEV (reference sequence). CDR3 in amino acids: CASSYRQGHGYTF. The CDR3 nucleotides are TGTGCCAGCAGCTATCGACAGGGGCATGGCTACACCTTC.

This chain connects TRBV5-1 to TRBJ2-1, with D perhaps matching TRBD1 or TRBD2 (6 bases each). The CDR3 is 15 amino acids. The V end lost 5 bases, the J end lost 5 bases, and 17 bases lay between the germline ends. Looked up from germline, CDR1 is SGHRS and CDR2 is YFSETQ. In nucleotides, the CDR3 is TGCGCCAGCAGTAGGGAATGGGGGGCCGACAATGAGCAGTTCTTC. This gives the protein CASSREWGADNEQFF.

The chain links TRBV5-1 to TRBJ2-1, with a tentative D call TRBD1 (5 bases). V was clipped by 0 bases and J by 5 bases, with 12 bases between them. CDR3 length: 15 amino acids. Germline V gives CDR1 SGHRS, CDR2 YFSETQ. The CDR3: CASSLVPGNNNEQFF. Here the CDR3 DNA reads TGCGCCAGCAGCTTGGTTCCAGGGAATAACAATGAGCAGTTCTTC.

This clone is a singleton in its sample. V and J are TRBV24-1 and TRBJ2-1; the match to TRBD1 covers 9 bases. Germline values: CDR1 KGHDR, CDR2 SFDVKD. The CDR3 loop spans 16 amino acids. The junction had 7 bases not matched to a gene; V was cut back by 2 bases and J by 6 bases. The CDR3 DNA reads TGTGCCACCAGTGATTGGGGACAGGGTCTGGGCAATGAGCAGTTCTTC. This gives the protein CATSDWGQGLGNEQFF.

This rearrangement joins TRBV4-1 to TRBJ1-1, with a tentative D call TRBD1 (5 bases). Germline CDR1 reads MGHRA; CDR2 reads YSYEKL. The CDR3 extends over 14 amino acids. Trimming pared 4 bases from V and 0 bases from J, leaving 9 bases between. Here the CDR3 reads CASSRTGLNTEAFF. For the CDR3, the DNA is TGCGCCAGCAGCCGTACAGGTTTGAACACTGAAGCTTTCTTT.

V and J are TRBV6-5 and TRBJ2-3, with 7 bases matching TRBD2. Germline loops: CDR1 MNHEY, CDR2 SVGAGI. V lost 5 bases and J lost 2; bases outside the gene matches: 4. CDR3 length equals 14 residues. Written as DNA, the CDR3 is TGTGCCAGCAGTCTAGCGGAGGACACAGATACGCAGTATTTT. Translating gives CASSLAEDTDTQYF.

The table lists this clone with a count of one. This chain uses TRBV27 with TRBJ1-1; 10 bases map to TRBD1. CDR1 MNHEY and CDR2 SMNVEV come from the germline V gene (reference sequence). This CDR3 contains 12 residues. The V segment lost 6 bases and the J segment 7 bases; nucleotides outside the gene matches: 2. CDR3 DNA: TGTGCCAGCAGGGGGACAGGGGATGAAGCTTTCTTT. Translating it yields CASRGTGDEAFF.

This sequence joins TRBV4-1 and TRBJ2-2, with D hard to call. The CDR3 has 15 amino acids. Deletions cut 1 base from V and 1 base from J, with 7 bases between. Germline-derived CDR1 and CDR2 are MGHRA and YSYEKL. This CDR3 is CASSQVSKNTGELFF. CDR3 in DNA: TGCGCCAGCAGCCAAGTTTCCAAGAACACCGGGGAGCTGTTTTTT.

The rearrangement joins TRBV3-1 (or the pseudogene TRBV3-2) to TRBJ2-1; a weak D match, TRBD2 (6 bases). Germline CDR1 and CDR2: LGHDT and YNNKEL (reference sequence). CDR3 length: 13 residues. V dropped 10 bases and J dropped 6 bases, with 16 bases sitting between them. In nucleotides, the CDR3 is TGTGCCACAGCGACTAGGTCACGCAATGAGCAGTTCTTC. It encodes CATATRSRNEQFF.

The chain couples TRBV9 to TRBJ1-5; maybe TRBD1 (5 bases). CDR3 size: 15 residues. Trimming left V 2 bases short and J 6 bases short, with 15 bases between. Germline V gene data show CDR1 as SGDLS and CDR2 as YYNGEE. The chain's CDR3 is CASSVEGRRGQPQHF. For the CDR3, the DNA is TGTGCCAGCAGCGTGGAGGGACGGAGGGGTCAGCCCCAGCATTTT.

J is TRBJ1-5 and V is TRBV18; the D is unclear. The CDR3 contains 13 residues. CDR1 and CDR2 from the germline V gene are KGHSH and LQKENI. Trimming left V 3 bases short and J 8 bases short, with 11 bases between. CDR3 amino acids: CASSPREREPQHF. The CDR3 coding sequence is TGTGCCAGCTCACCGAGGGAGAGAGAGCCCCAGCATTTT.

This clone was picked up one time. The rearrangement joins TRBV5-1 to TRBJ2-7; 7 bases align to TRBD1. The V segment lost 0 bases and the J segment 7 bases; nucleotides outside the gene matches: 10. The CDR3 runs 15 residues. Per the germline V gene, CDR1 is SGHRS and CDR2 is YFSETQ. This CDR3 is CASSLGFQGRGEQYF. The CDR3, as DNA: TGCGCCAGCAGCTTGGGGTTCCAGGGCAGGGGGGAGCAGTACTTC.

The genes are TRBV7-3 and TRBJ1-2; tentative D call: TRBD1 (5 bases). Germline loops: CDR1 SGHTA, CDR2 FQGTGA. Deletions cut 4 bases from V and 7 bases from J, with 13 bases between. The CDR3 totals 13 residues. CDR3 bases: TGTGCCAGCAGCTGGGGCCCTTCGGGTGGCTACACCTTC. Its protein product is CASSWGPSGGYTF.

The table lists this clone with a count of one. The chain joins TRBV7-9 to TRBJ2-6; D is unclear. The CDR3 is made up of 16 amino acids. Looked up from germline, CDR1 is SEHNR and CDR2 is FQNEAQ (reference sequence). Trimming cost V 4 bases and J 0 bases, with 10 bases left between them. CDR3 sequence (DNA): TGTGCCAGCAGCTCGGACGTTAGCTCTGGGGCCAACGTCCTGACTTTC. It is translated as CASSSDVSSGANVLTF.